Below are 12 T cell receptor beta chains sequenced from a single sample in a study of early T cells in non-severe SARS-CoV-2 infection. Each CDR3 protein gets one entry after TCRdb re-called the 5' RACE reads with MiXCR. The sample records 25,000 to 30,000 distinct CDR3 sequences, over 8.5% being singletons. Specimen: whole blood. Every receptor here comes from an adult who was a healthcare worker with PCR-confirmed SARS-CoV-2 infection or an uninfected control (not recorded which).

This clonotype was detected many times. The chain couples TRBV6-6 to TRBJ2-1; 9 nucleotides line up with TRBD1. V was clipped by 0 bases and J by 7 bases; unmatched bases: 4. This CDR3 region has 15 residues. Germline CDR1 is MNHNY and CDR2 is SVGAGI (reference sequence). The CDR3 here is CASSYSVQGANEQFF. The CDR3 DNA reads TGTGCCAGCAGTTACTCAGTACAGGGGGCGAATGAGCAGTTCTTC.

This clonotype was observed at least ten times. DNA of the CDR3: TGCAGCGGGGGGGGGCCTAACTATGGCTACACCTTC. Amino acid sequence: CSGGGPNYGYTF. V gene TRBV29-1 combines with J gene TRBJ1-2; weak D call: TRBD1 (6 bases). Germline V gene lookup returns CDR1 SQVTM and CDR2 ANQGSEA. The CDR3 is 12 residues long. Trimming stripped 7 bases from V and 0 bases from J, with 9 bases between.

This clonotype was recorded at least ten times. The rearrangement links TRBV9 to TRBJ1-2, with D perhaps TRBD1 (6 bases). The V gene's germline CDR1 is SGDLS and CDR2 YYNGEE. This CDR3 is built from 13 residues. V dropped 2 bases and J dropped 2 bases, with 7 bases sitting between them. Here the CDR3 reads CASSVDRNYGYTF. CDR3 sequence (DNA): TGTGCCAGCAGCGTTGACAGGAACTATGGCTACACCTTC.

This clonotype has a single count. J is TRBJ2-3 and V is TRBV7-2; D uncertain. The CDR3 length is 12 residues. Germline V lookup: CDR1 SGHTA, CDR2 FQGNSA. V was pared by 7 bases and J by 0 bases, with 5 bases between. CDR3 nucleotides: TGTGCCAGCACGAGAAGCACAGATACGCAGTATTTT. This sequence encodes CASTRSTDTQYF.

This clonotype has at least ten counts. The chain employs TRBV4-3 and TRBJ2-7; 11 bases line up with TRBD1. The CDR3 contains 14 residues. Germline-derived CDR1 and CDR2 are LGHNA and YSLEER. J was trimmed by 3 bases and V by 6 bases; bases with no gene match: 4. The CDR3: CASSEGTGGYEQYF. Here the CDR3 DNA reads TGCGCCAGCAGTGAAGGGACAGGGGGCTACGAGCAGTACTTC.

The V gene is TRBV24-1, the J gene TRBJ2-1; TRBD1 matches at 9 bases. The CDR3 has 15 residues. Germline V gene lookup returns CDR1 KGHDR and CDR2 SFDVKD. After removal of 0 bases from V and 7 bases from J, the junction contained 3 bases not matched to a gene. CDR3 region: CATSDLSGQGNEQFF. The DNA for the CDR3 is TGTGCCACCAGTGATTTGTCGGGACAGGGAAATGAGCAGTTCTTC.

This clonotype was detected ten times or more. The chain is built from TRBV7-3 and TRBJ2-5, with D unclear. V lost 5 bases to trimming and J lost 4 bases, with 14 bases between them. CDR1 is SGHTA and CDR2 is FQGTGA in the germline V gene. This CDR3 spans 14 amino acids. The CDR3 region is CASSRMSGPETQYF. The CDR3 DNA follows: TGTGCCAGCAGCCGAATGTCAGGCCCAGAGACCCAGTACTTC.

This clonotype has at least ten counts. The V and J genes are TRBV15 and TRBJ1-2; 7 bases fit TRBD1. CDR3 length: 14 residues. CDR1 is LNHNV and CDR2 is YYDKDF in the germline V gene (reference sequence). J lost 2 bases, V lost 3 bases, and 3 bases had no gene match. CDR3 protein: CATSRRDRNYGYTF. The CDR3 nucleotides read TGTGCCACCAGCAGGAGGGACAGAAACTATGGCTACACCTTC.

This chain connects TRBV24-1 to TRBJ2-5; D uncertain. Trimming pared 6 bases from V and 0 bases from J, leaving 22 bases between. The CDR3 covers 18 residues. Per the germline V gene, CDR1 is KGHDR and CDR2 is SFDVKD. The CDR3 loop reads CATSCDNHRPLYQETQYF. Here the CDR3 DNA reads TGTGCCACCAGTTGCGACAACCACCGACCTTTGTACCAAGAGACCCAGTACTTC.

The chain is built from TRBV7-2 and TRBJ2-5; 11 bases match TRBD2. The CDR3 covers 16 residues. CDR1 is SGHTA, CDR2 FQGNSA, per germline. Trimming at V came to 2 bases and at J to 3 bases, leaving 5 bases not matched to a gene. The CDR3: CASSLNPGLAEETQYF. The CDR3 nucleotides read TGTGCCAGCAGCTTAAACCCGGGACTAGCGGAAGAGACCCAGTACTTC.

This clonotype was recorded a few times. The gene calls are TRBV20-1 and TRBJ2-5; D gene unclear. There are 14 residues in the CDR3. CDR1 and CDR2 (germline): DFQATT, SNEGSKA (reference sequence). The ends were cut back, 0 bases at V and 2 bases at J, with 10 bases in the middle. CDR3: CSARDPLRQETQYF. CDR3 nucleotides: TGCAGTGCTAGAGATCCCTTGCGGCAAGAGACCCAGTACTTC.

The chain employs TRBV20-1 and TRBJ2-7; 7 positions match TRBD1. In germline, CDR1 is DFQATT, CDR2 SNEGSKA (reference sequence). After removal of 5 bases from V and 1 base from J, the junction contained 2 bases not matched to a gene. CDR3 length: 12 amino acids. The CDR3 DNA sequence: TGCAGTGCTTTGGGACAGTCCTACGAGCAGTACTTC. Translating it yields CSALGQSYEQYF.